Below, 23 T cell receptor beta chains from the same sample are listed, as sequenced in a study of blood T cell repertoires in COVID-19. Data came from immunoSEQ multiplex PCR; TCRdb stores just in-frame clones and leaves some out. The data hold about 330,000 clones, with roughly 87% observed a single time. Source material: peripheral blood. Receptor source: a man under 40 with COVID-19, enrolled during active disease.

The CDR3 loop is CASSIIGQGVHEQYF. CDR3 DNA: TGTGCCAGTAGTATAATAGGACAGGGGGTCCACGAGCAGTACTTC. This chain uses TRBV19 with TRBJ2-7, with 10 bases fitting TRBD1. This CDR3 has 15 amino acids. V lost 2 bases, J lost 5 bases, and 6 bases stayed unmatched. CDR1 is LNHDA, CDR2 SQIVND, per germline (reference sequence). The full variable domain, with the rest looked up from reference TRBV19 and TRBJ2-7, is DGGITQSPKYLFRKEGQNVTLSCEQNLNHDAMYWYRQDPGQGLRLIYYSQIVNDFQKGDIAEGYSVSREKKESFPLTVTSAQKNPTAFYLCASSIIGQGVHEQYFGPGTRLTVT.

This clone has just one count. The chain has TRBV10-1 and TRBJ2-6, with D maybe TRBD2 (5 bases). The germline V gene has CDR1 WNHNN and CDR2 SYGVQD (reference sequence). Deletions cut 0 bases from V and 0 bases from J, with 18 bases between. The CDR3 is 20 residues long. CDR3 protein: CASSESRVRKQSSGANVLTF. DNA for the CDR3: TGCGCCAGCAGTGAGTCGAGGGTTAGAAAACAGAGCTCTGGGGCCAACGTCCTGACTTTC.

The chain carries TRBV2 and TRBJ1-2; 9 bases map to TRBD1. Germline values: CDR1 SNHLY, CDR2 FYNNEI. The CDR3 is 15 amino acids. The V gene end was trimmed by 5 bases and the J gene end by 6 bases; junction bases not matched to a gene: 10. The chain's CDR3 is CASSLNTGGLDGYTF. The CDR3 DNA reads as TGTGCCAGCAGTTTAAATACAGGGGGCCTAGATGGCTACACCTTC.

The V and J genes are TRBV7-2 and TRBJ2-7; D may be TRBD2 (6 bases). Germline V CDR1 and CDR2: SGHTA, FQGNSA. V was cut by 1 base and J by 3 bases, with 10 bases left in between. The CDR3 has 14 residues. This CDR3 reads CASSLGRENYEQYF. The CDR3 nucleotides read TGTGCCAGCAGCTTAGGGCGGGAAAACTACGAGCAGTACTTC.

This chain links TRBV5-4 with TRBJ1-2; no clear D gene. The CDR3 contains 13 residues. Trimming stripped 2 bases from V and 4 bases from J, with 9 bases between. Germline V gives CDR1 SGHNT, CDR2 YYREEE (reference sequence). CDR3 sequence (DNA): TGTGCCAGCAGCTTTTCGGGGTCCTATGGCTACACCTTC. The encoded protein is CASSFSGSYGYTF.

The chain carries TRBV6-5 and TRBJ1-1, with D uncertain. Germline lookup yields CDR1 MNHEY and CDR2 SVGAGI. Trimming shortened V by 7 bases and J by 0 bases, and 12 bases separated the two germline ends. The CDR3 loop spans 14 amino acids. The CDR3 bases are TGTGCCAGCAACGACGACTTGGTGAACACTGAAGCTTTCTTT. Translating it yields CASNDDLVNTEAFF.

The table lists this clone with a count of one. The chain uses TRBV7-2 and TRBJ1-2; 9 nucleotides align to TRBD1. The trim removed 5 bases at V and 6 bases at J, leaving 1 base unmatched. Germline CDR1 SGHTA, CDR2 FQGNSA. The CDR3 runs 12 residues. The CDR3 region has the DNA TGTGCCAGCAGCCGACAGGGGGATGGCTACACCTTC. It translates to CASSRQGDGYTF.

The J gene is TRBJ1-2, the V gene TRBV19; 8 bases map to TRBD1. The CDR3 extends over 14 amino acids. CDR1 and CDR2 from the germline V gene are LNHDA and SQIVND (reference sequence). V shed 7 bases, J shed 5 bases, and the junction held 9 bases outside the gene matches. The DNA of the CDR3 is TGTGCCAGTACATCAGGGGGCGCTGATTATGGCTACACCTTC. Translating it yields CASTSGGADYGYTF.

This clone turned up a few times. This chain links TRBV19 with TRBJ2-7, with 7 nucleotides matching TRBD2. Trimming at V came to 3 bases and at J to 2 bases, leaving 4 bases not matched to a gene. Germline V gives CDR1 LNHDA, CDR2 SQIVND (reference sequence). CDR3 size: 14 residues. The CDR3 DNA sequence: TGTGCCAGTAGTATTGCCGGGGGGACCTACGAGCAGTACTTC. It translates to CASSIAGGTYEQYF.

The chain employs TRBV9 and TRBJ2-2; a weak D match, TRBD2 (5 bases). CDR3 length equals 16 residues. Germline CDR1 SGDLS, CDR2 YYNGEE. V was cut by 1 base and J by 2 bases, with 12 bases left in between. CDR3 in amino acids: CASSVYSLGNTGELFF. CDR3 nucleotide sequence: TGTGCCAGCAGCGTATATTCACTAGGTAACACCGGGGAGCTGTTTTTT. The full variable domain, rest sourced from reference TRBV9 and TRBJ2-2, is DSGVTQTPKHLITATGQRVTLRCSPRSGDLSVYWYQQSLDQGLQFLIQYYNGEERAKGNILERFSAQQFPDLHSELNLSSLELGDSALYFCASSVYSLGNTGELFFGEGSRLTVL.

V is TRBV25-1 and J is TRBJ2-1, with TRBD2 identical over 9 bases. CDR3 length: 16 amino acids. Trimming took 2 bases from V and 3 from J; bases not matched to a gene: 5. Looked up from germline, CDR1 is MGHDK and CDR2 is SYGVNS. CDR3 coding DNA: TGTGCCAGCAGTGAACGAGGTAGCGGGGGCTACAATGAGCAGTTCTTC. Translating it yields CASSERGSGGYNEQFF. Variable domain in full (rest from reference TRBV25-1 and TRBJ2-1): EADIYQTPRYLVIGTGKKITLECSQTMGHDKMYWYQQDPGMELHLIHYSYGVNSTEKGDLSSESTVSRIRTEHFPLTLESARPSHTSQYLCASSERGSGGYNEQFFGPGTRLTVL.

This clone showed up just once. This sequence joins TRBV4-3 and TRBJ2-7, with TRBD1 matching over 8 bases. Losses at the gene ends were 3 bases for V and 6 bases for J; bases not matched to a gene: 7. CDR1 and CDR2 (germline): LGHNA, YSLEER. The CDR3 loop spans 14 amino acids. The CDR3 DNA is TGCGCCAGCAGCCAGGAGACAGGGGTCATCGAGCAGTACTTC. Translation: CASSQETGVIEQYF.

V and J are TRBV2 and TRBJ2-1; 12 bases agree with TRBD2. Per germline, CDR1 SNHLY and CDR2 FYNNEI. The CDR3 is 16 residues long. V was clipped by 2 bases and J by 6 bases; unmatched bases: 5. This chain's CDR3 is CASSETGLAGSNEQFF. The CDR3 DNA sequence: TGTGCCAGCAGTGAAACCGGACTAGCGGGGTCCAATGAGCAGTTCTTC.

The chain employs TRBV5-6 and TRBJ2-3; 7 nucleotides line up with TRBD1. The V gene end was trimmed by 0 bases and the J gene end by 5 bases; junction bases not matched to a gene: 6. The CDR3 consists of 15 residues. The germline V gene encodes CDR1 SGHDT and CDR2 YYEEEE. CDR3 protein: CASSLGQGGGDTQYF. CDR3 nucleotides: TGTGCCAGCAGCTTGGGACAGGGTGGGGGAGATACGCAGTATTTT. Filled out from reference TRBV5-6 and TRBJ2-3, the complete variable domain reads DAGVTQSPTHLIKTRGQQVTLRCSPKSGHDTVSWYQQALGQGPQFIFQYYEEEERQRGNFPDRFSGHQFPNYSSELNVNALLLGDSALYLCASSLGQGGGDTQYFGPGTRLTVL.

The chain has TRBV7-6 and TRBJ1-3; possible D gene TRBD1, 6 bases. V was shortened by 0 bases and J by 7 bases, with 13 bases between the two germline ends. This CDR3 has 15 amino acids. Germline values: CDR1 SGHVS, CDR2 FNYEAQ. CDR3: CASSLAPEGGNTIYF. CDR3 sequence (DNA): TGTGCCAGCAGCTTAGCTCCCGAGGGGGGGAACACCATATATTTT. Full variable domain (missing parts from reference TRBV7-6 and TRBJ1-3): GAGVSQSPRYKVTKRGQDVALRCDPISGHVSLYWYRQALGQGPEFLTYFNYEAQQDKSGLPNDRFSAERPEGSISTLTIQRTEQRDSAMYRCASSLAPEGGNTIYFGEGSWLTVV.

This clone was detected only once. The CDR3 loop is CASSLGGKVYEQYF. The CDR3 coding sequence is TGTGCCAGCAGCCTCGGGGGAAAGGTATACGAGCAGTACTTC. The J gene is TRBJ2-7, the V gene TRBV6-5; D perhaps matches TRBD2 (6 bases). The CDR3 sequence is 14 residues long. The V end lost 6 bases, the J end lost 4 bases, and 16 bases lay between the germline ends. Germline assignment: CDR1 MNHEY and CDR2 SVGAGI.

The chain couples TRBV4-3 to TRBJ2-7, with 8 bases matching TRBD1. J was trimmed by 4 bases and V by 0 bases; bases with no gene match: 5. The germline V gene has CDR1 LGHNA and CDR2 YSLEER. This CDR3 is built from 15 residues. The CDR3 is CASSQDFRTGYEQYF. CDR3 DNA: TGCGCCAGCAGCCAAGACTTCCGGACAGGGTACGAGCAGTACTTC.

CDR3 region: CASRFVGQSNEQFF. CDR3 in DNA: TGTGCCAGCAGATTTGTGGGGCAGTCCAATGAGCAGTTCTTC. This chain links TRBV7-2 with TRBJ2-1; TRBD1 might be the D (5 bases). Germline V lookup: CDR1 SGHTA, CDR2 FQGNSA. V lost 6 bases and J 6 bases, leaving 15 bases between the germline ends. The CDR3 totals 14 residues.

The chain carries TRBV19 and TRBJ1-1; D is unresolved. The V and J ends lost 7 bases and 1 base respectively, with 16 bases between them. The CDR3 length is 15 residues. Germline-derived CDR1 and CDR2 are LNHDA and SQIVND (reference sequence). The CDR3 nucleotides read TGTGCCAGTAAGGCTATGACTGGGTCGAACACTGAAGCTTTCTTT. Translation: CASKAMTGSNTEAFF.

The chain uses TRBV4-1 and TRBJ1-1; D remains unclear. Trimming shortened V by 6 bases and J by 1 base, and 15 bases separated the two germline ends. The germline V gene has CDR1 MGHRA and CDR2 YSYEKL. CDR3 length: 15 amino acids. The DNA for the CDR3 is TGCGCCAGCAGTATTCTTCCCGCGGGGAACACTGAAGCTTTCTTT. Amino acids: CASSILPAGNTEAFF.

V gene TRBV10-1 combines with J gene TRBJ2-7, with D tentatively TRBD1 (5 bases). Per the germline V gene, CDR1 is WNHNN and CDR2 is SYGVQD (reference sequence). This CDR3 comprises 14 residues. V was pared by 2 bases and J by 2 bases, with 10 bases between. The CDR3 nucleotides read TGCGCCAGCAGTGAGAGGGGCAGCGCCTACGAGCAGTACTTC. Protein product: CASSERGSAYEQYF.

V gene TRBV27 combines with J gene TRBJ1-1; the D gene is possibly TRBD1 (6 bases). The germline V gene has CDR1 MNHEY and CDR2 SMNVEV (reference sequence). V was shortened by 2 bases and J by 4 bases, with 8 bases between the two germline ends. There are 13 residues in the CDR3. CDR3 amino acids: CASSLRGSTEAFF. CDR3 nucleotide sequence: TGTGCCAGCAGTTTAAGGGGGTCCACTGAAGCTTTCTTT.

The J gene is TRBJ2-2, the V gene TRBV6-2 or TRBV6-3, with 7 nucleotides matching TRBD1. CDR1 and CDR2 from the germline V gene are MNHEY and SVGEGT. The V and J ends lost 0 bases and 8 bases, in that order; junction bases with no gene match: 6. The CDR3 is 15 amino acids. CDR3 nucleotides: TGTGCCAGCAGTTACTCCTACAGGGGATCAGGGGAGCTGTTTTTT. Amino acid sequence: CASSYSYRGSGELFF.